A selection of T cell receptor beta chains follows, all from one sample in a study of human T cells and chemical hapten exposure. MiXCR, applied by TCRdb to the RACE reads, yields one record per CDR3 protein. The table includes approximately 50,000 distinct CDR3 sequences, approximately 9.7% detected once. The source material was whole blood, sampled in connection with sensitization to the hapten diphenylcyclopropenone (DPC). The receptors here all came from a woman in her thirties with alopecia areata. Some clones in this sample may be carry-over from other donors' samples. The CDR3 runs from the conserved cysteine through the conserved F or W. The D gene is left open where the match is weak. Not every row has a clone size; where given, it reads once, few, many or a size class.

v_call	j_call	clone_size	d_call	cdr3_aa
TRBV12-3/TRBV12-4	TRBJ1-6	many	NA	CASSRLGNSPLHF
TRBV7-2	TRBJ2-5	NA	NA	CASRWGSGETQYF
TRBV9	TRBJ2-3	NA	TRBD2	CASSAGLASDTQYF
TRBV12-3/TRBV12-4	TRBJ2-1	NA	NA	CASSLSTGTPQFF
TRBV12-3/TRBV12-4	TRBJ2-3	NA	NA	CASSALVGGAPRSTDTQYF
TRBV6-5	TRBJ2-5	few	NA	CASSRTVQETQYF
TRBV7-2	TRBJ2-2	many	TRBD1	CASSVGQGNTGELFF
TRBV12-3/TRBV12-4	TRBJ2-5	few	NA	CASSPQRETQYF
TRBV12-3/TRBV12-4	TRBJ2-3	NA	NA	CASTLFGGPLSTDTQYF
TRBV10-2	TRBJ2-3	NA	NA	CASSESGGMGTDTQYF
TRBV12-3/TRBV12-4	TRBJ2-7	many	TRBD2	CASSFREAGSYEQYF
TRBV7-2	TRBJ1-1	few	NA	CASSPMGGSWFEAFF
TRBV29-1	TRBJ2-7	NA	NA	CSVEAPLRAGYEQYF
TRBV4-3	TRBJ2-2	NA	NA	CASSQQFAIYTGELFF
TRBV2	TRBJ2-7	NA	NA	CASSFPGRGEQYF
TRBV4-1	TRBJ2-7	NA	NA	CASSQVPGTRSYEQYF
TRBV7-2	TRBJ2-3	many	NA	CASSQVGQRRTDTQYF
TRBV7-2	TRBJ2-6	few	NA	CASSSFPSGANVLTF
TRBV2	TRBJ1-4	NA	NA	CASMDWGLGNEKLFF
TRBV10-3	TRBJ1-1	few	TRBD1	CAIRTSLTGRAEAFF
TRBV20-1	TRBJ2-7	few	TRBD1	CSAHGPGTGASYEQYF
TRBV7-2	TRBJ2-5	few	NA	CASSLGLSGETQYF
TRBV12-3/TRBV12-4	TRBJ2-2	few	NA	CASSFRRANGELFF
TRBV20-1	TRBJ2-3	few	NA	CSVKSPGKVLADTQYF
TRBV6-2/TRBV6-3	TRBJ2-3	many	NA	CASSYSGRTDTQYF
TRBV13	TRBJ2-3	NA	TRBD2	CASSGPGLAGGTDTQYF
TRBV20-1	TRBJ1-1	many	NA	CSANEGNTEAFF
TRBV28	TRBJ1-1	few	NA	CASSLPGQGRGTEAFF
TRBV7-9	TRBJ1-4	NA	NA	CASSLGGTEEEKLFF
TRBV12-3/TRBV12-4	TRBJ2-7	medium-sized	NA	CASSFSGSGEQYF
TRBV24-1	TRBJ2-2	NA	NA	CATRGASTGELFF
TRBV20-1	TRBJ1-1	many	TRBD1	CSARQLGQGVNTEAFF
TRBV23-1	TRBJ2-5	few	NA	CASSRGETQYF
TRBV12-3/TRBV12-4	TRBJ2-7	NA	NA	CASTIEPRAPYEQYF
TRBV2	TRBJ2-6	NA	NA	CASSWTVPGANVLTF
TRBV2	TRBJ2-2	few	TRBD1	CASRHYKDREQNTGELFF
TRBV5-1	TRBJ1-6	few	TRBD1	CASSLDTGGNSPLHF
TRBV5-1	TRBJ1-5	many	NA	CASSLEAGTGQPQHF
TRBV7-2	TRBJ1-4	few	NA	CASSLNRDGEKLFF